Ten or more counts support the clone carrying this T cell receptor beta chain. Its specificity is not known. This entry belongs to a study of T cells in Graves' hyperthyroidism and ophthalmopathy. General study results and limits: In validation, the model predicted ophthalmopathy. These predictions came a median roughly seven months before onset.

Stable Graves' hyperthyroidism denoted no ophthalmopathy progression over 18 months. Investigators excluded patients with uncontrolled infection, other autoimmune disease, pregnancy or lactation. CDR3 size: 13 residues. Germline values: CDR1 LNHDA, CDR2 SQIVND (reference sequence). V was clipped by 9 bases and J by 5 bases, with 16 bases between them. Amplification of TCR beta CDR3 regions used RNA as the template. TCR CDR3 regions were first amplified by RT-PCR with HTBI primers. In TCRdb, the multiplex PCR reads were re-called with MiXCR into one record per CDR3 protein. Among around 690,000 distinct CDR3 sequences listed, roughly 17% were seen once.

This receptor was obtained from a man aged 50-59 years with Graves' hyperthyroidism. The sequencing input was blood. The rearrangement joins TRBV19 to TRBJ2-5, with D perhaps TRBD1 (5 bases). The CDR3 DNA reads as TGTGCCAGCGGACCCCAGGGTTCGGAGACCCAGTACTTC. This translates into CASGPQGSETQYF.